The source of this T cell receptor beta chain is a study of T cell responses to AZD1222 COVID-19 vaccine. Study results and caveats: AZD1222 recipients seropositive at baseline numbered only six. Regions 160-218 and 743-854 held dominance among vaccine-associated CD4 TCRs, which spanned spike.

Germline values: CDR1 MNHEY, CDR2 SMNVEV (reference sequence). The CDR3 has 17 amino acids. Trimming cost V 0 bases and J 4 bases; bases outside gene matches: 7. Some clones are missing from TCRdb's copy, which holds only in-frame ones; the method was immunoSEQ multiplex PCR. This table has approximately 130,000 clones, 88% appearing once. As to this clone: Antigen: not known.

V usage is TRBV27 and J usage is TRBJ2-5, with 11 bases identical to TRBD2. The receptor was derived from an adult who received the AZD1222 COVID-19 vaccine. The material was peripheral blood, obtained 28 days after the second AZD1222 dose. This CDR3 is CASSLSRGLAGGETQYF. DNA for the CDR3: TGTGCCAGCAGTTTATCCCGAGGACTAGCGGGTGGAGAGACCCAGTACTTC.